These 17 T cell receptor beta chains were all obtained from the same sample, sequenced in a study of tumor-infiltrating lymphocytes in glioblastoma multiforme. TCRB libraries came from RNA via three nested multiplex PCR rounds. TCRdb re-analysed the multiplex PCR reads in MiXCR, keeping a single row per CDR3 protein. The sample has about 15,000 distinct CDR3 sequences, roughly 73% seen once. Sequencing used brain tumor tissue. The receptor set was obtained from a male donor with glioblastoma.

This rearrangement joins TRBV5-4 to TRBJ2-7; maybe TRBD2 (6 bases). V was cut by 4 bases and J by 4 bases, with 18 bases left in between. The CDR3 loop spans 15 amino acids. Germline V lookup: CDR1 SGHNT, CDR2 YYREEE (reference sequence). The CDR3 here is CASSQPGRAGYEQYF. The CDR3 DNA reads TGTGCCAGCAGCCAACCGGGACGAGCGGGTTACGAGCAGTACTTC.

As to this clonotype: No conserved phenylalanine or tryptophan ends this CDR3, so it is likely a read error. The V gene is TRBV11-2, the J gene TRBJ2-7; D is possibly TRBD2 (7 bases). Germline V gives CDR1 SGHAT, CDR2 FQNNGV. This CDR3 has 12 residues. Trimming cost V 3 bases and J 8 bases, with 11 bases left between them. The CDR3 DNA reads as TGTGCCAGCAGCTTGGGGGGGCAGAAGCAGTACTTA. Its protein product is CASSLGGQKQYL.

CDR3 residues: CASSLGGLAGGYEQYF. CDR3 DNA: TGTGCCAGCAGCTTAGGGGGACTAGCGGGTGGCTACGAGCAGTACTTC. The V and J genes are TRBV11-2 and TRBJ2-7, with 12 bases matching TRBD2. The CDR3 totals 16 residues. The V segment lost 1 base and the J segment 3 bases; nucleotides outside the gene matches: 4. Germline V gene data show CDR1 as SGHAT and CDR2 as FQNNGV.

This chain links TRBV11-2 with TRBJ2-1; D ambiguous. Trimming took 0 bases from V and 9 from J, leaving 9 bases between them. In germline, CDR1 is SGHAT, CDR2 FQNNGV. The CDR3 length is 13 residues. In DNA form, the CDR3 reads TGTGCCAGCAGCTTAGAACACCGCAGTGAGCAGTTCTTC. This gives the protein CASSLEHRSEQFF. The full variable domain, rest sourced from reference TRBV11-2 and TRBJ2-1, is EAGVAQSPRYKIIEKRQSVAFWCNPISGHATLYWYQQILGQGPKLLIQFQNNGVVDDSQLPKDRFSAERLKGVDSTLKIQPAKLEDSAVYLCASSLEHRSEQFFGPGTRLTVL.

Turning to this clonotype: This sequence may be a read error, since a much larger clone differs from it by one base. V and J are TRBV6-2 or TRBV6-3 and TRBJ2-2, with TRBD1 matching 7 bases. Germline values: CDR1 MNHEY, CDR2 SVGEGT. The CDR3 totals 13 residues. Trimming took 5 bases from V and 9 from J; bases not matched to a gene: 6. The CDR3 region is CASSRQGARELFF. For the CDR3, the DNA is TGTGCCAGCAGTAGACAGGGCGCCCGGGAGCTGTTTTTT.

By share, this clonotype ranks as medium-sized. This chain uses TRBV20-1 with TRBJ2-5; 7 nucleotides line up with TRBD1. CDR1 and CDR2 (germline): DFQATT, SNEGSKA (reference sequence). This CDR3 contains 13 residues. The V segment lost 6 bases and the J segment 1 base; nucleotides outside the gene matches: 5. The CDR3 DNA follows: TGCAGTGCCCCCGACAGGGCCCAAGAGACCCAGTACTTC. Its translation is CSAPDRAQETQYF.

The count of this clonotype is one. One junction end does not reproduce the germline sequence, and a read error may be involved. The gene calls are TRBV20-1 and TRBJ2-5, with a weak D call TRBD2 (5 bases). Germline CDR1 reads DFQATT; CDR2 reads SNEGSKA (reference sequence). CDR3 length equals 13 residues. The chain's CDR3 is CGAREFGGETLYF. Written as DNA, the CDR3 is TGCGGTGCTAGAGAGTTCGGAGGAGAGACCCTGTACTTC.

Details on this clonotype: No conserved phenylalanine or tryptophan ends this CDR3, so it is likely a read error. The chain joins TRBV28 to TRBJ1-1; D not resolved. V was trimmed by 6 bases and J by 3 bases, leaving 17 bases between them. The CDR3 spans 15 residues. The germline CDR1 and CDR2 sequences are MDHEN and SYDVKM. The CDR3 region has the DNA TGTGCCAGCAGCCCCATGGGGAAGTTGTACACTGAAGCTTTCCTT. This sequence encodes CASSPMGKLYTEAFL.

V and J are TRBV5-5 and TRBJ1-5; D gene ambiguous. The V gene lost 4 bases and the J gene lost 0 bases, with 5 bases spanning the gap. The CDR3 loop spans 13 amino acids. Germline V CDR1 and CDR2: SGHKS, YYEKEE (reference sequence). CDR3 sequence (DNA): TGTGCCAGCAGCGCCTATAGCAATCAGCCCCAGCATTTT. It translates to CASSAYSNQPQHF.

About this clonotype itself: The final CDR3 position lacks the conserved phenylalanine or tryptophan, pointing to a likely read error. The chain combines TRBV4-1 with TRBJ2-1, with TRBD2 matching over 7 bases. Looked up from germline, CDR1 is MGHRA and CDR2 is YSYEKL. The CDR3 length is 16 residues. CDR3 loop: CAISHPSAGAQNEQFI. The CDR3 DNA sequence: TGCGCCATCAGCCACCCCTCGGCGGGAGCCCAGAATGAGCAGTTCATC.

About this clonotype: Because it lacks the conserved phenylalanine or tryptophan at the end, this CDR3 is likely a read error. The gene calls are TRBV11-3 and TRBJ2-4; 7 bases are shared with TRBD1. Germline lookup yields CDR1 SGHNT and CDR2 YENEEA. V lost 5 bases to trimming and J lost 7 bases; unmatched junction nucleotides: 14. The CDR3 has 16 residues. The DNA of the CDR3 is TGTGCCAGCAGCCCCCGACAGGGTCCGGGCAAGAACATTCAGTACTTA. It translates to CASSPRQGPGKNIQYL.

This rearrangement joins TRBV20-1 to TRBJ2-5, with 11 positions matching TRBD1. The CDR3 length is 15 residues. CDR1 and CDR2 from the germline V gene are DFQATT and SNEGSKA (reference sequence). Trimming at V came to 1 base and at J to 5 bases, leaving 6 bases not matched to a gene. The CDR3: CSARAGQGAAETQYF. The DNA of the CDR3 is TGCAGTGCTAGAGCCGGACAGGGGGCCGCGGAGACCCAGTACTTC.

In this sample, this clonotype turned up once. The V gene is TRBV6-2 or TRBV6-3, the J gene TRBJ2-7, with a tentative D call TRBD1 (6 bases). The CDR3 has 13 amino acids. Germline loops: CDR1 MNHEY, CDR2 SVGEGT. Between the trimmed V and J ends, which lost 3 bases and 7 bases, there was a span of 13 bases. The CDR3 DNA follows: TGTGCCAGCAGTTATGGACAGTCCAGAGAGCAGTACTTC. Its protein is CASSYGQSREQYF.

In the case of this clonotype: A read error may account for a junction end that differs from germline. The chain combines TRBV11-2 with TRBJ2-4; no clear D. Per the germline V gene, CDR1 is SGHAT and CDR2 is FQNNGV. The CDR3 is made up of 16 amino acids. This chain's CDR3 is CASSPYGRSAKNIQYF. CDR3 sequence (DNA): TGTGCAAGCAGCCCCTACGGCAGGTCAGCCAAAAACATTCAGTACTTC. Drawing the rest from reference TRBV11-2 and TRBJ2-4, the complete variable domain is EAGVAQSPRYKIIEKRQSVAFWCNPISGHATLYWYQQILGQGPKLLIQFQNNGVVDDSQLPKDRFSAERLKGVDSTLKIQPAKLEDSAVYLCASSPYGRSAKNIQYFGAGTRLSVL.

The V gene is TRBV30, the J gene TRBJ2-3; TRBD2 matches 9 bases. The CDR3 extends over 17 amino acids. The V segment lost 3 bases and the J segment 2 bases; nucleotides outside the gene matches: 12. Per germline, CDR1 GTSNPN and CDR2 SVGIG (reference sequence). This chain's CDR3 is CAWSPGTSSLNTDTQYF. CDR3 DNA sequence: TGTGCCTGGAGCCCAGGGACTAGCAGCCTAAACACAGATACGCAGTATTTT.

Points on this clonotype: The CDR3 does not end in the conserved phenylalanine or tryptophan, so this is likely a read error. This chain connects TRBV11-3 to TRBJ2-1; 7 bases fit TRBD2. CDR1 is SGHNT, CDR2 YENEEA, per germline. The CDR3 sequence is 13 residues long. V lost 4 bases, J lost 13 bases, and 10 bases stayed unmatched. The CDR3 sequence: CASSSSGEGEQFL. As DNA, the CDR3 is TGTGCCAGCAGCTCGAGTGGGGAGGGTGAACAGTTCCTC.

The CDR3: CASSLYSTGPDYGYTF. The CDR3 DNA follows: TGTGCCAGCAGCTTGTACTCGACAGGGCCGGACTATGGCTACACCTTC. The chain employs TRBV7-2 and TRBJ1-2; 7 bases line up with TRBD1. Looked up from germline, CDR1 is SGHTA and CDR2 is FQGNSA. This CDR3 is built from 16 residues. V shed 3 bases and J 3 bases; nucleotides not matched to a gene: 10.